This record concerns one TCR beta chain sequence. Clones were sequenced by immunoSEQ multiplex PCR, and TCRdb holds only the in-frame ones, with some missing. The data hold about 2.3 million clones, with about 92% observed a single time. This entry belongs to a study of shared clonotypes between healthy human individuals. Trimming at V came to 5 bases and at J to 6 bases, leaving 10 bases not matched to a gene. Germline V lookup: CDR1 MNHEY, CDR2 SVGAGI. The CDR3 has 15 residues. Recent acute infections and vaccinations were absent in the healthy HIV-negative adult donors. Subsets obtained from CD4+ cells comprised CD45RA+ naive and CD45RA-negative memory cells.

This receptor was identified in a man aged 18-30 years in good health. Some clones in this sample may be carry-over from other donors' samples. The chain couples TRBV6-5 to TRBJ2-3; 8 bases align to TRBD2. Source material: naive CD4+ T cells from PBMCs. Subset described: CD45RA+ positively selected. The CDR3 nucleotides are TGTGCCAGCAGTCCCCTTCGGGGGGGAGGGGATACGCAGTATTTT. Encoded protein: CASSPLRGGGDTQYF.